The next 3 T cell receptor beta chains were all read from a single sample in a study of Graves' ophthalmopathy and Graves' hyperthyroidism. Beta-chain TCR CDR3 regions were amplified from RNA transcripts. First-round RT-PCR employed HTBI primers, with a second-round multiplex PCR after it. TCRdb used MiXCR to reprocess the multiplex PCR reads, holding one entry per CDR3 protein. The table records some 350,000 distinct CDR3 sequences, about 15% of them present only once. The sample was peripheral blood. Receptors were obtained from an adult woman with stable Graves' hyperthyroidism.

Many counts were recorded for this clonotype. The gene calls are TRBV10-1 and TRBJ2-7; D is perhaps TRBD1 (6 bases). With 3 bases removed from V and 5 bases from J, the gap between germline ends came to 17 bases. Germline assignment: CDR1 WNHNN and CDR2 SYGVQD (reference sequence). There are 15 residues in the CDR3. The CDR3 nucleotides are TGCGCCAGCAGTGATCCCGGGCAGGGACATGACGAGCAGTACTTC. Its translation: CASSDPGQGHDEQYF.

The chain recombines TRBV7-2 with TRBJ2-7; 9 bases map to TRBD2. The CDR3 totals 14 residues. Trimming cost V 6 bases and J 3 bases; bases outside gene matches: 6. Germline CDR1 reads SGHTA; CDR2 reads FQGNSA. CDR3 bases: TGTGCCAGCAGGGGTATAGCGGGAGACTACGAGCAGTACTTC. Translated: CASRGIAGDYEQYF. The whole variable domain, remainder taken from reference TRBV7-2 and TRBJ2-7, is GAGVSQSPSNKVTEKGKDVELRCDPISGHTALYWYRQSLGQGLEFLIYFQGNSAPDKSGLPSDRFSAERTGGSVSTLTIQRTQQEDSAVYLCASRGIAGDYEQYFGPGTRLTVT.

This clonotype was counted many times. J is TRBJ2-7 and V is TRBV4-2, with TRBD2 as a possible D gene (6 bases). CDR1 LGHNA and CDR2 YNFKEQ come from the germline V gene. The CDR3 has 14 amino acids. Trimming took 1 base from V and 3 from J, leaving 10 bases between them. CDR3 region: CASSQGGGIYEQYF. The CDR3 DNA sequence: TGTGCCAGCAGCCAAGGGGGAGGAATCTACGAGCAGTACTTC.